This T cell receptor beta chain was captured by sequencing in a study of T cell changes during pregnancy in multiple sclerosis. Germline trimming cut 4 bases from V and 5 bases from J; bases unmatched to any gene: 4. Germline-derived CDR1 and CDR2 are SGHRS and YFSETQ. The CDR3 is 14 residues long. Here immunoSEQ multiplex PCR was the method, and the copy in TCRdb shows in-frame clones only, minus some. The sample holds some 70,000 clones, 75% to 95% seen once. Source: CD4+ T cells from peripheral blood mononuclear cells, taken in the third trimester of pregnancy. The chain links TRBV5-1 to TRBJ2-7; 12 positions match TRBD1. This sequence originates from a female donor in good health, enrolled as a control in a pregnancy study. CDR3 sequence (DNA): TGCGCCAGCAGCCCAGGGACAGGGGGCAACGAGCAGTACTTC. Translation gives CASSPGTGGNEQYF. The full variable domain, completed using reference TRBV5-1 and TRBJ2-7, is KAGVTQTPRYLIKTRGQQVTLSCSPISGHRSVSWYQQTPGQGLQFLFEYFSETQRNKGNFPGRFSGRQFSNSRSEMNVSTLELGDSALYLCASSPGTGGNEQYFGPGTRLTVT.